The present T cell receptor beta chain was sequenced within a study of cytomegalovirus exposure and HLA in healthy donors. Findings and caveats of the study: Evidence from a later analysis indicated that most CMV-associated TCR beta chains looked HLA-restricted. Donor immune exposure was known only as CMV serostatus. The study labeled 170 or so TCR beta chains cytomegalovirus-associated.

It was with 60 Vbeta and 13 Jbeta primers that the PCR ran. Sequenced by immunoSEQ multiplex PCR; TCRdb stores in-frame clones only, minus some. The sample shows 80,000 or so clones, approximately 80% of them seen only once. The count of this clone is one. The antigen is unknown. CDR1 LGHNA and CDR2 YNFKEQ come from the germline V gene. Losses at the gene ends were 2 bases for V and 14 bases for J; bases not matched to a gene: 0. The CDR3 is made up of 12 amino acids. All the people who gave samples were healthy bone marrow donors. The chain carries TRBV4-2 and TRBJ2-1; TRBD2 matches 13 bases. The sample comprised PBMCs. The receptor was derived from a man in his forties or fifties in good health and CMV-seronegative. The CDR3 coding sequence is TGTGCCAGCAGCCAAACTAGCGGGGGGGAGTTCTTC. This encodes CASSQTSGGEFF.